A selection of T cell receptor beta chains follows, all from one sample in a study of Ad26.COV2.S vaccination and SARS-CoV-2 variants. Here immunoSEQ multiplex PCR was the method, and the copy in TCRdb shows in-frame clones only, minus some. The data show 300,000 to 350,000 clones, with more than 70% seen just once and around 2% held by the top ten. The sequencing here drew on peripheral blood, taken in a trial of Ad26.COV2.S vaccine versus placebo. These receptors originate from a person aged 18-65 years who received the Ad26.COV2.S COVID-19 vaccine or a placebo. CDR3s include the opening cysteine and the closing phenylalanine or tryptophan. A D gene is named only where the DNA matches it firmly. Some rows have no size entry. The others give once, few or many, or a class for an expanded clone.

abundance,d_gene,len,v_gene,j_gene,CDR3nt,CDR3aa
.,.,13,TRBV6-5,TRBJ1-1,TGTGCCAGCAGTTACTCTCGGGGCACTGAAGCTTTCTTT,CASSYSRGTEAFF
.,.,14,TRBV11-3,TRBJ2-1,TGTGCCAGCAGCTTGACTAGCTCCTACAATGAGCAGTTCTTC,CASSLTSSYNEQFF
.,.,15,TRBV10-1,TRBJ2-5,TGCGCCAGCAGTGAGGGGGGTCCCGCCGGGGAGACCCAGTACTTC,CASSEGGPAGETQYF
.,TRBD2,17,TRBV3-1/TRBV3-2,TRBJ2-1,TGTGCCAGCAGCCAAACACTAGCGGGGGGGCCATACAATGAGCAGTTCTTC,CASSQTLAGGPYNEQFF
.,.,15,TRBV6-6,TRBJ2-1,TGTGCCAGTATGCCCTTTGCGGATCAGTACAATGAGCAGTTCTTC,CASMPFADQYNEQFF
.,.,13,TRBV12-3/TRBV12-4,TRBJ1-2,TGTGCCAGCAGTTATCGGGCCGCCTATGGCTACACCTTC,CASSYRAAYGYTF
.,.,13,TRBV5-4,TRBJ1-1,TGTGCCAGCAGCCGTGGGGGGGAAACTGAAGCTTTCTTT,CASSRGGETEAFF
.,TRBD1,14,TRBV5-1,TRBJ1-2,TGCGCCAGCTCTCCGCGACAGGGGGCAAGTGGCTACACCTTC,CASSPRQGASGYTF
.,TRBD2,15,TRBV5-1,TRBJ2-1,TGCGCCAGCAGCTGGAGGGAGGGCGAATACAATGAGCAGTTCTTC,CASSWREGEYNEQFF
.,TRBD1,10,TRBV29-1,TRBJ1-2,TGCAGCGCGCAGGGGGATGGCTACACCTTC,CSAQGDGYTF
.,.,14,TRBV7-9,TRBJ1-2,TGTGCCAGCAGCCCCCAGACGGAAAACTATGGCTACACCTTC,CASSPQTENYGYTF
.,.,11,TRBV2,TRBJ2-2,TGTGCCAGGGGGAGCACCGGGGAGCTGTTTTTT,CARGSTGELFF
.,.,14,TRBV19,TRBJ1-3,TGTGCCAGTAGTCCAGATTACTCTGGAAACACCATATATTTT,CASSPDYSGNTIYF
once,.,14,TRBV20-1,TRBJ2-7,TGCAGTGCTAGTAGGTATTTGTGGGCGTGGGAGCAGTACTTC,CSASRYLWAWEQYF
.,.,15,TRBV5-1,TRBJ2-3,TGCGCCAGCAGCTCTTCTCCGACGGACACAGATACGCAGTATTTT,CASSSSPTDTDTQYF
once,TRBD2,17,TRBV9,TRBJ2-5,TGTGCCAGCAGCGTAGAAAAAAGGACTAGCGCGGTGGGGGACCAGTACTTC,CASSVEKRTSAVGDQYF
.,.,20,TRBV19,TRBJ2-6,TGTGCCAGTAGTATGATGTCCTTCGTAGCCAGGGAAGAGGGAGCCAACGTCCTGACTTTC,CASSMMSFVAREEGANVLTF
few,.,16,TRBV13,TRBJ2-7,TGTGCCAGCAGCTTCGAAGGTAGCGGTTTGTCCTACGAGCAGTACTTC,CASSFEGSGLSYEQYF
.,.,13,TRBV5-6,TRBJ2-1,TGTGCCAGCAGTCCCCCGACAGGCAACAGGCAGTTCTTC,CASSPPTGNRQFF
.,.,15,TRBV5-4,TRBJ1-6,TGTGCCAGCAGCCCCAGGGTTGGGGATAATTCACCCCTCCACTTT,CASSPRVGDNSPLHF
.,TRBD2,15,TRBV9,TRBJ2-1,TGTGCCAGCAGCAAACAGCGGGGGGGCCTGGTTGAGCAGTTCTTC,CASSKQRGGLVEQFF
.,TRBD2,15,TRBV11-2,TRBJ2-5,TGTGCCAGCAGCTTAGGCGGGGGGCCCATGGCGACCCAGTACTTC,CASSLGGGPMATQYF
.,.,13,TRBV12-3/TRBV12-4,TRBJ1-1,TGTGCCAGCAGTCCGACAGGGAACACTGAAGCTTTCTTT,CASSPTGNTEAFF
.,.,12,TRBV6-6,TRBJ1-5,TGTGCCAGCAGTTCCTCGTCTTCCCCCCAGCATTTT,CASSSSSSPQHF
once,TRBD1,20,TRBV18,TRBJ2-6,TGTGCCAGCTCACCAAGCGCCGGGACAGGCGTTTCGTTTGGGGCCAACGTCCTGACTTTC,CASSPSAGTGVSFGANVLTF
.,.,13,TRBV12-3/TRBV12-4,TRBJ1-2,TGTGCCAGCAGTTTAGGTGGAACCTATGGCTACACCTTC,CASSLGGTYGYTF
.,TRBD1,15,TRBV7-8,TRBJ2-7,TGTGCCAGCAGCGGAACCGACAGGGGACCCTACGAGCAGTACTTC,CASSGTDRGPYEQYF
.,.,14,TRBV5-4,TRBJ1-1,TGTGCCAGCAGCTTATACAGGGCGAACACTGAAGCTTTCTTT,CASSLYRANTEAFF
.,.,19,TRBV15,TRBJ1-5,TGTGCCACCAGCAGAGACCCGGGACCCTCCTGGGGGGGCAATCAGCCCCAGCATTTT,CATSRDPGPSWGGNQPQHF
.,.,12,TRBV9,TRBJ2-3,TGTGCCAGCAGTACAGGTCCAGATACGCAGTATTTT,CASSTGPDTQYF
.,.,16,TRBV5-4,TRBJ2-3,TGTGCCAGCAGCACCCCTCGCGACATTGGCACAGATACGCAGTATTTT,CASSTPRDIGTDTQYF
.,TRBD1,15,TRBV5-4,TRBJ2-2,TGTGCCAGCAGCTCCCGCGAGGGACAGGGCGGGGAGCTGTTTTTT,CASSSREGQGGELFF
.,TRBD2,16,TRBV9,TRBJ2-3,TGTGCCAGCAGCCCCCGACTAGCGGGGAGCACAGATACGCAGTATTTT,CASSPRLAGSTDTQYF
.,.,17,TRBV20-1,TRBJ1-1,TGCAGTGCTAGTACAGGGTTCTGGGGTCTGGTGAACACTGAAGCTTTCTTT,CSASTGFWGLVNTEAFF
.,.,11,TRBV7-9,TRBJ2-2,TGTGCCAGCACCTTCACCGGGGAGCTGTTTTTT,CASTFTGELFF
.,.,15,TRBV7-9,TRBJ2-6,TGTGCCAGCAGCTCTAGGACGGCTGGGGCCAACGTCCTGACTTTC,CASSSRTAGANVLTF
.,.,16,TRBV6-2/TRBV6-3,TRBJ2-7,TGTGCCAGCAGTTACCAGGACGCGGGCTCGGGGTACGAGCAGTACTTC,CASSYQDAGSGYEQYF
.,.,13,TRBV7-2,TRBJ1-3,TGTGCCAGCACACGGAACTCTGGAAACACCATATATTTT,CASTRNSGNTIYF
.,.,16,TRBV7-9,TRBJ1-2,TGTGCCAGCAGCTTAGCGGGCGGACGGGCGGTCGAGGGCTACACCTTC,CASSLAGGRAVEGYTF
.,.,15,TRBV30,TRBJ1-6,TGTGCCTGGAGTGTACTCAGGGGTAGGAATTCACCCCTCCACTTT,CAWSVLRGRNSPLHF
.,.,13,TRBV25-1,TRBJ1-2,TGTGCCAGCAGTGGAAGTGCGGGCTATGGCTACACCTTC,CASSGSAGYGYTF
.,.,14,TRBV7-9,TRBJ1-6,TGTGCCAGCAGCAGGGCCCCAGGGAATTCACCCCTCCACTTT,CASSRAPGNSPLHF
.,.,13,TRBV19,TRBJ1-5,TGTGCCAGTTATGGGGCAGTCAATCAGCCCCAGCATTTT,CASYGAVNQPQHF
.,TRBD1,14,TRBV3-1/TRBV3-2,TRBJ1-2,TGTGCCAGCAGCCAAGAAGGACAGGGGGATGGCTACACCTTC,CASSQEGQGDGYTF
.,.,15,TRBV7-2,TRBJ2-7,TGTGCCAGCAGCTTATATCCAGGGGACTCCTACGAGCAGTACTTC,CASSLYPGDSYEQYF
.,.,14,TRBV4-1,TRBJ1-2,TGCGCCAGCAGCCAAGGTTTATGGCTGTTTGGCTACACCTTC,CASSQGLWLFGYTF
many,.,16,TRBV7-9,TRBJ1-1,TGTGCCAGCAGCTCGACAGGAGGGCGCGGGGACACTGAAGCTTTCTTT,CASSSTGGRGDTEAFF
.,.,13,TRBV11-2,TRBJ1-1,TGTGCCAGCAGCTTAAACAGGAACACTGAAGCTTTCTTT,CASSLNRNTEAFF
.,TRBD1,16,TRBV30,TRBJ1-1,TGTGCCTGGAGTGCAGGGGGAGGGGGGACAGGGTCTGAAGCTTTCTTT,CAWSAGGGGTGSEAFF
.,TRBD1,13,TRBV10-3,TRBJ2-1,TGTGCCATCAGTGGGGGACAGCACAATGAGCAGTTCTTC,CAISGGQHNEQFF
.,.,13,TRBV7-8,TRBJ2-1,TGTGCCAGCAGCTCCCAGTCCTACAATGAGCAGTTCTTC,CASSSQSYNEQFF
.,.,12,TRBV6-1,TRBJ1-2,TGTGCCAGCACCGACAGGAACTATGGCTACACCTTC,CASTDRNYGYTF
.,.,18,TRBV6-2/TRBV6-3,TRBJ1-1,TGTGCCAGCAGTTACTCAGTTTCATACAGGACATCGAACACTGAAGCTTTCTTT,CASSYSVSYRTSNTEAFF